One and the same sample provided the 25 T cell receptor beta chains below, sequenced in a study of shared clonotypes between healthy human individuals. The repertoire was sequenced with immunoSEQ multiplex PCR; TCRdb's copy has only in-frame clones and lacks some. The sample gives around 940,000 clones, 60% to 85% of which show up once; roughly 1.5% is in the top ten. Sequencing used memory CD4+ T cells sorted from blood. The subset: CD45RA-negative fraction. All receptors derive from a man between 18 and 35 years old in good health.

This clone occurred a few times. The chain recombines TRBV6-5 with TRBJ2-5; D not certain. This CDR3 comprises 11 residues. In germline, CDR1 is MNHEY, CDR2 SVGAGI. V dropped 7 bases and J dropped 3 bases, with 6 bases sitting between them. The CDR3 DNA is TGTGCCAGCATGGAGAAAGAGACCCAGTACTTC. Amino acids: CASMEKETQYF.

The gene calls are TRBV7-9 and TRBJ1-2; D ambiguous. CDR3 length: 11 residues. Germline CDR1 is SEHNR and CDR2 is FQNEAQ (reference sequence). V was clipped by 2 bases and J by 6 bases, with 4 bases between them. CDR3 sequence: CASSLLDGYTF. In DNA form, the CDR3 reads TGTGCCAGCAGCTTATTGGATGGCTACACCTTC.

This sequence joins TRBV6-6 and TRBJ2-2; D not certain. The CDR3 runs to 14 residues. The V end lost 6 bases, the J end lost 7 bases, and 15 bases lay between the germline ends. Looked up from germline, CDR1 is MNHNY and CDR2 is SVGAGI (reference sequence). The CDR3 bases are TGTGCCAGCAGCCAGGCCCCCGCCGTCGGGGAGCTGTTTTTT. This codes for CASSQAPAVGELFF.

CDR3 loop: CASSQEQGRTDTQYF. The DNA for the CDR3 is TGCGCCAGCAGCCAAGAACAGGGCCGCACAGATACGCAGTATTTT. The V gene is TRBV4-3, the J gene TRBJ2-3, with TRBD1 as a possible D gene (6 bases). Germline V gene lookup returns CDR1 LGHNA and CDR2 YSLEER. Trimming stripped 0 bases from V and 1 base from J, with 8 bases between. The CDR3 totals 15 residues.

The V call is TRBV18, the J call TRBJ1-5, with TRBD1 as a possible D gene (5 bases). The CDR3 runs to 13 residues. V lost 3 bases and J lost 7, with 10 bases in between. Germline values: CDR1 KGHSH, CDR2 LQKENI. CDR3 sequence reads: CASSPGESQPQHF. Here the CDR3 DNA reads TGTGCCAGCTCACCGGGGGAGAGCCAGCCCCAGCATTTT. The full variable domain, with the rest looked up from reference TRBV18 and TRBJ1-5, is NAGVMQNPRHLVRRRGQEARLRCSPMKGHSHVYWYRQLPEEGLKFMVYLQKENIIDESGMPKERFSAEFPKEGPSILRIQQVVRGDSAAYFCASSPGESQPQHFGDGTRLSIL.

The chain uses TRBV10-3 and TRBJ1-1; D possibly corresponds to TRBD1 (6 bases). The CDR3 is 13 amino acids. Trimming took 8 bases from V and 2 from J, leaving 12 bases between them. Germline CDR1 ENHRY, CDR2 SYGVKD. Here the CDR3 reads CAISDSPNTEAFF. The DNA for the CDR3 is TGTGCCATCTCGGACAGTCCAAACACTGAAGCTTTCTTT.

Note on this clone: At one boundary the junction diverges from the germline segment, which might be a read error. J is TRBJ2-7 and V is TRBV7-7; TRBD1 matches 9 bases. Germline CDR1 is SSHAT and CDR2 is FNYEAQ (reference sequence). The CDR3 has 13 residues. CDR3 protein: CASSRDRVHEQYF. CDR3 in DNA: TGTGCTAGCAGCCGGGACAGGGTACACGAGCAGTACTTC.

The CDR3: CASSALAGPYEQYF. The CDR3 nucleotides read TGTGCCAGCAGCGCTCTAGCGGGTCCTTACGAGCAGTACTTC. This chain links TRBV7-2 with TRBJ2-7, with 8 positions matching TRBD2. Germline values: CDR1 SGHTA, CDR2 FQGNSA. J lost 4 bases, V lost 5 bases, and 7 bases had no gene match. This CDR3 contains 14 residues.

The rearrangement joins TRBV7-3 to TRBJ2-3; 10 positions agree with TRBD2. Germline CDR1 reads SGHTA; CDR2 reads FQGTGA. V trimming: 5 bases; J trimming: 4 bases; junction bases outside the gene matches: 9. CDR3 length: 16 residues. The CDR3, as DNA: TGTGCCAGCAGCCCCCTAAGGGGGACTAGCGCAGATACGCAGTATTTT. Translated: CASSPLRGTSADTQYF.

This clone has just one count. The chain uses TRBV21-1 and TRBJ1-2; the DNA was not used to check the table's D call, TRBD1. TRBV21-1 is a pseudogene segment. The CDR3 loop spans 14 amino acids. The CDR3, as DNA: TGTGCCAGCAGCAACGACAGGGGGGACTATGGCTACACCTTC. Translated, it gives CASSNDRGDYGYTF.

This clone appeared once. The identical CDR3 is also encoded by other nucleotide sequences in the sample. The J gene is TRBJ2-2, the V gene TRBV9; D is undetermined. CDR1 and CDR2 (germline): SGDLS, YYNGEE. This CDR3 spans 14 amino acids. V was cut by 2 bases and J by 0 bases, with 5 bases left in between. As DNA, the CDR3 is TGTGCCAGCAGCGTGAGATCGAACACCGGGGAGCTGTTTTTT. It yields the protein CASSVRSNTGELFF.

This clone was counted a few times. The same CDR3 is also encoded by other DNA sequences in this sample. This rearrangement joins TRBV7-9 to TRBJ1-5, with TRBD1 matching over 9 bases. The CDR3 is 15 amino acids. Looked up from germline, CDR1 is SEHNR and CDR2 is FQNEAQ (reference sequence). With V trimmed by 4 bases and J by 3 bases, 4 bases remained unmatched. This CDR3 reads CASSSDRGSNQPQHF. CDR3 bases: TGTGCCAGCAGCTCCGACAGGGGGTCCAATCAGCCCCAGCATTTT. Looking up the rest from reference TRBV7-9 and TRBJ1-5 gives the full variable domain: DTGVSQNPRHKITKRGQNVTFRCDPISEHNRLYWYRQTLGQGPEFLTYFQNEAQLEKSRLLSDRFSAERPKGSFSTLEIQRTEQGDSAMYLCASSSDRGSNQPQHFGDGTRLSIL.

The chain employs TRBV19 and TRBJ2-2; the match to TRBD1 covers 10 bases. This CDR3 has 14 amino acids. CDR1 and CDR2 from the germline V gene are LNHDA and SQIVND (reference sequence). With V trimmed by 10 bases and J by 6 bases, 8 bases remained unmatched. The CDR3 bases are TGTGCCACTACGGACAGGGGGGTCCCCGGGGAGCTGTTTTTT. It translates to CATTDRGVPGELFF. Looking up the rest from reference TRBV19 and TRBJ2-2 gives the full variable domain: DGGITQSPKYLFRKEGQNVTLSCEQNLNHDAMYWYRQDPGQGLRLIYYSQIVNDFQKGDIAEGYSVSREKKESFPLTVTSAQKNPTAFYLCATTDRGVPGELFFGEGSRLTVL.

This clone was picked up one time. The chain joins TRBV28 to TRBJ1-5; D is unresolved. V dropped 6 bases and J dropped 0 bases, with 15 bases sitting between them. This CDR3 has 16 residues. CDR1 is MDHEN, CDR2 SYDVKM, per germline. CDR3 DNA: TGTGCCAGCAGAGGTTCTGCCGAATATAGCAATCAGCCCCAGCATTTT. Encoded protein: CASRGSAEYSNQPQHF.

The V call is TRBV19, the J call TRBJ2-1; TRBD2 matches 11 bases. This CDR3 has 16 residues. Germline V gene lookup returns CDR1 LNHDA and CDR2 SQIVND (reference sequence). V lost 5 bases, J lost 8 bases, and 11 bases stayed unmatched. This CDR3 reads CASSSILLAGADEQFF. CDR3 DNA sequence: TGTGCCAGTAGTTCCATACTACTAGCGGGAGCTGATGAGCAGTTCTTC.

This clone was seen only once. The V gene is TRBV28, the J gene TRBJ1-1; TRBD1 matches at 7 bases. V lost 6 bases and J lost 1; bases outside the gene matches: 8. There are 15 residues in the CDR3. Germline CDR1 and CDR2: MDHEN and SYDVKM. The CDR3 sequence is CASRRLGQSNTEAFF. The CDR3 coding sequence is TGTGCCAGCAGGAGACTGGGACAGTCGAACACTGAAGCTTTCTTT.

The CDR3 bases are TGTGCCAGCAGTGAATTAACTAGCGGGTACAATGAGCAGTTCTTC. It yields the protein CASSELTSGYNEQFF. The chain combines TRBV25-1 with TRBJ2-1; 9 bases map to TRBD2. CDR3 length equals 15 residues. CDR1 and CDR2 from the germline V gene are MGHDK and SYGVNS. Trimming cost V 1 base and J 4 bases; bases outside gene matches: 2.

This chain uses TRBV10-3 with TRBJ1-1; D is uncertain. Germline assignment: CDR1 ENHRY and CDR2 SYGVKD. Trimming removed 2 bases from V and 1 base from J, with 5 bases in between. The length of the CDR3 is 13 residues. The CDR3 coding sequence is TGTGCCATCAGTGAGGGGCCGAACACTGAAGCTTTCTTT. It specifies CAISEGPNTEAFF.

V gene TRBV19 combines with J gene TRBJ1-1, with D possibly being TRBD1 (5 bases). V dropped 6 bases and J dropped 2 bases, with 13 bases sitting between them. Germline assignment: CDR1 LNHDA and CDR2 SQIVND (reference sequence). The CDR3 length is 14 residues. CDR3 bases: TGTGCCAGTAGCGATACAGGTATAAACACTGAAGCTTTCTTT. Amino acids: CASSDTGINTEAFF.

This sequence joins TRBV11-2 and TRBJ2-5, with D perhaps TRBD2 (6 bases). This CDR3 spans 13 amino acids. V lost 5 bases and J lost 2, with 9 bases in between. Germline V gives CDR1 SGHAT, CDR2 FQNNGV. CDR3 nucleotides: TGTGCCAGCAGCGGGGGACTTCAAGAGACCCAGTACTTC. Translated: CASSGGLQETQYF.

The chain combines TRBV4-2 with TRBJ1-5; 7 nucleotides match TRBD1. The CDR3 runs to 16 residues. V dropped 0 bases and J dropped 5; count of bases not matched to a gene: 7. Per the germline V gene, CDR1 is LGHNA and CDR2 is YNFKEQ. CDR3 amino acids: CASSQEGGREDQPQHF. The CDR3, as DNA: TGTGCCAGCAGCCAAGAAGGGGGCAGGGAGGATCAGCCCCAGCATTTT.

This clone was recorded at least ten times. The chain employs TRBV2 and TRBJ2-1; D tentatively fits TRBD1 or TRBD2 (5 bases each). V lost 6 bases, J lost 0 bases, and 9 bases lay in between. The CDR3 totals 14 residues. The V gene's germline CDR1 is SNHLY and CDR2 FYNNEI. In DNA form, the CDR3 reads TGTGCCAGCAGGACCGGGACCTCCTACAATGAGCAGTTCTTC. It encodes CASRTGTSYNEQFF. Variable domain in full (rest from reference TRBV2 and TRBJ2-1): EPEVTQTPSHQVTQMGQEVILRCVPISNHLYFYWYRQILGQKVEFLVSFYNNEISEKSEIFDDQFSVERPDGSNFTLKIRSTKLEDSAMYFCASRTGTSYNEQFFGPGTRLTVL.

This rearrangement joins TRBV15 to TRBJ1-2; D may be TRBD1 (6 bases). The V and J ends lost 3 bases and 9 bases respectively, with 20 bases between them. CDR3 length: 15 residues. Looked up from germline, CDR1 is LNHNV and CDR2 is YYDKDF (reference sequence). DNA of the CDR3: TGTGCCACCAGCAGGAGGGGGACGGGAGGCGAAAGCTACACCTTC. Amino acid sequence: CATSRRGTGGESYTF.

This clone was seen a handful of times. The chain uses TRBV28 and TRBJ2-7, with D perhaps matching TRBD1 (5 bases). Germline lookup yields CDR1 MDHEN and CDR2 SYDVKM. CDR3 length: 12 amino acids. V gave up 8 bases and J gave up 7 bases, with 15 bases separating them. Here the CDR3 reads CASGSQGREQYF. CDR3 nucleotides: TGTGCCAGCGGAAGCCAGGGCAGGGAGCAGTACTTC.

The genes are TRBV23-1 and TRBJ2-3; either TRBD1 or TRBD2 may fit D (5 bases each). TRBV23-1 is filed as an ORF, its function uncertain. Trimming took off 0 bases at V and 2 bases at J, with 15 bases between the two ends. The length of the CDR3 is 17 residues. The CDR3 protein is CASSQSKWDRYTDTQYF. The CDR3 DNA reads as TGCGCCAGCAGTCAATCTAAGTGGGACCGCTACACAGATACGCAGTATTTT.